Listed below are T cell receptor beta chains from one sample, sequenced in a study of technical replicates of blood from a handful of donors. TCRdb's copy holds only in-frame clones and misses some; the assay was immunoSEQ multiplex PCR. The profile shows tens of thousands of clones, roughly nine tenths of them singletons. Material for sequencing was PBMCs. All receptors derive from a human donor in good health. Some clones in this sample may be carry-over from other donors' samples. The CDR3 runs from the conserved cysteine through the conserved F or W. Each record gives: CDR3 DNA, CDR3 protein, clone size, CDR3 length, D gene, J gene, V gene. A D gene is named only where the DNA matches it firmly. Part of the rows lack a size; the others show once, few, many or a class for expanded clones.

CDR3 DNA: TGTGCCAGTAGTATGGCAGGGGTGAGAGGCACTGAAGCTTTCTTT
CDR3 protein: CASSMAGVRGTEAFF
clone size: .
CDR3 length: 15
D gene: .
J gene: TRBJ1-1
V gene: TRBV19

CDR3 DNA: TGTGCCTGGAGTGTTACAACAGGGAAGGGCTACACCTTC
CDR3 protein: CAWSVTTGKGYTF
clone size: .
CDR3 length: 13
D gene: .
J gene: TRBJ1-2
V gene: TRBV30

CDR3 DNA: TGTGCCAGCCGGGGGCGGACAGGGAGTAATGAGCAGTTCTTC
CDR3 protein: CASRGRTGSNEQFF
clone size: .
CDR3 length: 14
D gene: TRBD1
J gene: TRBJ2-1
V gene: TRBV6-5

CDR3 DNA: TGTGCCAGCAGCTTGCCACCAAGGGGCGGGAACACCGGGGAGCTGTTTTTT
CDR3 protein: CASSLPPRGGNTGELFF
clone size: .
CDR3 length: 17
D gene: .
J gene: TRBJ2-2
V gene: TRBV5-4

CDR3 DNA: TGCGCCAGCAGCCAAGTGCCCGGGTTGCATTCTTCACGCTACGAGCAGTACTTC
CDR3 protein: CASSQVPGLHSSRYEQYF
clone size: .
CDR3 length: 18
D gene: .
J gene: TRBJ2-7
V gene: TRBV4-3

CDR3 DNA: TGTGCCAGTAGTACAGCGAGCTACACTGAAGCTTTCTTT
CDR3 protein: CASSTASYTEAFF
clone size: .
CDR3 length: 13
D gene: .
J gene: TRBJ1-1
V gene: TRBV19

CDR3 DNA: TGTGCCACCAGCAGAGATGACAGGGAAATATCACCCCTCCACTTT
CDR3 protein: CATSRDDREISPLHF
clone size: .
CDR3 length: 15
D gene: TRBD1
J gene: TRBJ1-6
V gene: TRBV15

CDR3 DNA: TGTGCCAGCATCCTAGAAGGGGGCGAGAGAACCTACGAGCAGTACTTC
CDR3 protein: CASILEGGERTYEQYF
clone size: .
CDR3 length: 16
D gene: TRBD1
J gene: TRBJ2-7
V gene: TRBV2

CDR3 DNA: TGCGCCAGCAGCTTCTGGGGGCCGGGCGAGCAGTACTTC
CDR3 protein: CASSFWGPGEQYF
clone size: .
CDR3 length: 13
D gene: .
J gene: TRBJ2-7
V gene: TRBV5-1

CDR3 DNA: TGTGCCAGCAGCTTAATGGGACAGGGGAAAGGGAGCACTGAAGCTTTCTTT
CDR3 protein: CASSLMGQGKGSTEAFF
clone size: .
CDR3 length: 17
D gene: TRBD1
J gene: TRBJ1-1
V gene: TRBV7-2

CDR3 DNA: TGTGCCACCAGCAGAGATAACGAAGGGGCCGTAGATACGCAGTATTTT
CDR3 protein: CATSRDNEGAVDTQYF
clone size: .
CDR3 length: 16
D gene: .
J gene: TRBJ2-3
V gene: TRBV15

CDR3 DNA: TGCGCCAGCAGCCAAGAGGGGGCGGGCTACAATGAGCAGTTCTTC
CDR3 protein: CASSQEGAGYNEQFF
clone size: .
CDR3 length: 15
D gene: .
J gene: TRBJ2-1
V gene: TRBV4-3

CDR3 DNA: TGTGCCAGCAGTGGACAGGGCTACGAGCAGTACTTC
CDR3 protein: CASSGQGYEQYF
clone size: once
CDR3 length: 12
D gene: TRBD1
J gene: TRBJ2-7
V gene: TRBV2

CDR3 DNA: TGCAGCCTCCTCGAGGCAGGGGGCAGGTTGGATACGCAGTATTTT
CDR3 protein: CSLLEAGGRLDTQYF
clone size: .
CDR3 length: 15
D gene: TRBD1
J gene: TRBJ2-3
V gene: TRBV29-1

CDR3 DNA: TGTGCCAGCAGCTTTGGGACAGCTGGGAGGACTGAAGCTTTCTTT
CDR3 protein: CASSFGTAGRTEAFF
clone size: .
CDR3 length: 15
D gene: TRBD1
J gene: TRBJ1-1
V gene: TRBV7-9

CDR3 DNA: TGCGCCAGCAGTTCGGCGGGACTGGTTTTCAATGAGCAGTTCTTC
CDR3 protein: CASSSAGLVFNEQFF
clone size: .
CDR3 length: 15
D gene: .
J gene: TRBJ2-1
V gene: TRBV5-1

CDR3 DNA: TGTGCCAGCAGCTCGCCTAGCGGGAGGGCCTACGAGCAGTACTTC
CDR3 protein: CASSSPSGRAYEQYF
clone size: .
CDR3 length: 15
D gene: TRBD2
J gene: TRBJ2-7
V gene: TRBV7-9

CDR3 DNA: TGTGCCATCAGTGAGACAGGGCGCGAGCAGTACTTC
CDR3 protein: CAISETGREQYF
clone size: once
CDR3 length: 12
D gene: .
J gene: TRBJ2-7
V gene: TRBV10-3

CDR3 DNA: TGTGCCAGCAGCGTCACAGGGGGTTCTAACTACGAGCAGTACTTC
CDR3 protein: CASSVTGGSNYEQYF
clone size: .
CDR3 length: 15
D gene: TRBD1
J gene: TRBJ2-7
V gene: TRBV5-5

CDR3 DNA: TGTGCCAGCAACATGGGACAGGGTAATGAAAAACTGTTTTTT
CDR3 protein: CASNMGQGNEKLFF
clone size: .
CDR3 length: 14
D gene: TRBD1
J gene: TRBJ1-4
V gene: TRBV7-9

CDR3 DNA: TGTGCCAGCAGCCGCCCGGTAGCTGAGAACACTGAAGCTTTCTTT
CDR3 protein: CASSRPVAENTEAFF
clone size: once
CDR3 length: 15
D gene: .
J gene: TRBJ1-1
V gene: TRBV7-9

CDR3 DNA: TGTGCCAGCAGCGTAGTTGGGGAGGCCACTGAAGCTTTCTTT
CDR3 protein: CASSVVGEATEAFF
clone size: few
CDR3 length: 14
D gene: .
J gene: TRBJ1-1
V gene: TRBV9

CDR3 DNA: TGCGCCAGCAGCCTTGGGCGTGTGTACGGCGGGACTAGCGTCCGGTGGTACTTC
CDR3 protein: CASSLGRVYGGTSVRWYF
clone size: .
CDR3 length: 18
D gene: TRBD2
J gene: TRBJ2-7
V gene: TRBV5-1

CDR3 DNA: TGTGCCAGCAGCTCCCGACTAGTGCTCTTCCACGAGCAGTACTTC
CDR3 protein: CASSSRLVLFHEQYF
clone size: .
CDR3 length: 15
D gene: .
J gene: TRBJ2-7
V gene: TRBV4-2

CDR3 DNA: TGTGCCAGCAGCTTGGCAGGCTCCTACGAGCAGTACTTC
CDR3 protein: CASSLAGSYEQYF
clone size: .
CDR3 length: 13
D gene: .
J gene: TRBJ2-7
V gene: TRBV7-6

CDR3 DNA: TGTGCCAGCAGTTTTAGCCGCAGAGGCGGGACAGAAAATTCACCCCTCCACTTT
CDR3 protein: CASSFSRRGGTENSPLHF
clone size: .
CDR3 length: 18
D gene: TRBD1
J gene: TRBJ1-6
V gene: TRBV27

CDR3 DNA: TGTGCCAGCAGCTTAGTCCTAGGGGGCACAGATACGCAGTATTTT
CDR3 protein: CASSLVLGGTDTQYF
clone size: once
CDR3 length: 15
D gene: .
J gene: TRBJ2-3
V gene: TRBV7-9

CDR3 DNA: TGTGCCAGCAGCGACAGGTTCTCCGGCGAAAAACTGTTTTTT
CDR3 protein: CASSDRFSGEKLFF
clone size: .
CDR3 length: 14
D gene: .
J gene: TRBJ1-4
V gene: TRBV9

CDR3 DNA: TGCGCCAGCACCAGGGGGTTGGGCACCGGGGAGCTGTTTTTT
CDR3 protein: CASTRGLGTGELFF
clone size: .
CDR3 length: 14
D gene: TRBD1
J gene: TRBJ2-2
V gene: TRBV4-3

CDR3 DNA: TGCGCCAGCAGCCCCCTGGGGGGGAGCGAGCAGCCCCAGCATTTT
CDR3 protein: CASSPLGGSEQPQHF
clone size: .
CDR3 length: 15
D gene: .
J gene: TRBJ1-5
V gene: TRBV5-1

CDR3 DNA: TGTGCCAGCAGCGTAAAATCGTGGGGGGGGATCGGGCGTAACACTGAAGCTTTCTTT
CDR3 protein: CASSVKSWGGIGRNTEAFF
clone size: .
CDR3 length: 19
D gene: .
J gene: TRBJ1-1
V gene: TRBV9

CDR3 DNA: TGTGCCAGCATCCCGACCCCCAGGGGAAAGTGGCACGAGCAGTACTTC
CDR3 protein: CASIPTPRGKWHEQYF
clone size: once
CDR3 length: 16
D gene: .
J gene: TRBJ2-7
V gene: TRBV11-2

CDR3 DNA: TGCGCCAGCAGCCAAGTACAGGGCGTGCATTCACCCCTCCACTTT
CDR3 protein: CASSQVQGVHSPLHF
clone size: .
CDR3 length: 15
D gene: .
J gene: TRBJ1-6
V gene: TRBV4-1

CDR3 DNA: TGTGCCAGCAGCTTAGGGACTAGCGGGAAAGAGCAGTTCTTC
CDR3 protein: CASSLGTSGKEQFF
clone size: .
CDR3 length: 14
D gene: TRBD2
J gene: TRBJ2-1
V gene: TRBV7-2

CDR3 DNA: TGTGCCAGCAGCTTAGTCGCCGGGGGGGCCATCGAGCAGTACTTC
CDR3 protein: CASSLVAGGAIEQYF
clone size: .
CDR3 length: 15
D gene: TRBD2
J gene: TRBJ2-7
V gene: TRBV7-3

CDR3 DNA: TGTGCCAGTAGTTCACTAGCGGGGGCCAAAAACATTCAGTACTTC
CDR3 protein: CASSSLAGAKNIQYF
clone size: few
CDR3 length: 15
D gene: TRBD2
J gene: TRBJ2-4
V gene: TRBV19

CDR3 DNA: TGTGCCAGCAGCGTAGGGACAGGGAACAATCAGCCCCAGCATTTT
CDR3 protein: CASSVGTGNNQPQHF
clone size: .
CDR3 length: 15
D gene: TRBD1
J gene: TRBJ1-5
V gene: TRBV9

CDR3 DNA: TGCGCCAGCAGCCTAAGACGACTAGCGGGAGACAATGAGCAGTTCTTC
CDR3 protein: CASSLRRLAGDNEQFF
clone size: .
CDR3 length: 16
D gene: TRBD2
J gene: TRBJ2-1
V gene: TRBV5-1

CDR3 DNA: TGTGCCAGCTCACGCATTCTACAGGGGCTAGGAGGAAACACCATATATTTT
CDR3 protein: CASSRILQGLGGNTIYF
clone size: .
CDR3 length: 17
D gene: TRBD1
J gene: TRBJ1-3
V gene: TRBV18

CDR3 DNA: TGTGCCAGCAGTTTATCGGAGGGGGCAGGGATGAACACTGAAGCTTTCTTT
CDR3 protein: CASSLSEGAGMNTEAFF
clone size: .
CDR3 length: 17
D gene: TRBD1
J gene: TRBJ1-1
V gene: TRBV28

CDR3 DNA: TGTGCCAGCAGCCCCGTAGGCGGTAGCAATCAGCCCCAGCATTTT
CDR3 protein: CASSPVGGSNQPQHF
clone size: .
CDR3 length: 15
D gene: .
J gene: TRBJ1-5
V gene: TRBV28

CDR3 DNA: TGTGCCAGCAGCAGAACGGTCTCGAATTCACCCCTCCACTTT
CDR3 protein: CASSRTVSNSPLHF
clone size: once
CDR3 length: 14
D gene: .
J gene: TRBJ1-6
V gene: TRBV5-6

CDR3 DNA: TGTGCCAGCAGGTCAGGGACTAGCGGGATCTACAATGAGCAGTTCTTC
CDR3 protein: CASRSGTSGIYNEQFF
clone size: .
CDR3 length: 16
D gene: TRBD2
J gene: TRBJ2-1
V gene: TRBV11-2

CDR3 DNA: TGTGCCAGCAGCCAAGCCTTTACAGGGGGCGGTCAGCCCCAGCATTTT
CDR3 protein: CASSQAFTGGGQPQHF
clone size: .
CDR3 length: 16
D gene: TRBD1
J gene: TRBJ1-5
V gene: TRBV4-2

CDR3 DNA: TGCGCCAGCAGCCAAGACCTTTACGAGCAGTACTTC
CDR3 protein: CASSQDLYEQYF
clone size: .
CDR3 length: 12
D gene: .
J gene: TRBJ2-7
V gene: TRBV4-1

CDR3 DNA: TGTGCCAGCAGCCCCCGGGACTGGGACGCCAAAAACATTCAGTACTTC
CDR3 protein: CASSPRDWDAKNIQYF
clone size: .
CDR3 length: 16
D gene: .
J gene: TRBJ2-4
V gene: TRBV5-6

CDR3 DNA: TGTGCCTGGACTCCCACTGAAGCTTTCTTT
CDR3 protein: CAWTPTEAFF
clone size: .
CDR3 length: 10
D gene: .
J gene: TRBJ1-1
V gene: TRBV30

CDR3 DNA: TGTGCCAGCAGTGATCGGACAGGGCCCACTGAAGCTTTCTTT
CDR3 protein: CASSDRTGPTEAFF
clone size: .
CDR3 length: 14
D gene: TRBD1
J gene: TRBJ1-1
V gene: TRBV25-1

CDR3 DNA: TGTGCCAGCAGCCCGCCATTTGTCGGTTTTATTTCCTATGGCTACACCTTC
CDR3 protein: CASSPPFVGFISYGYTF
clone size: .
CDR3 length: 17
D gene: .
J gene: TRBJ1-2
V gene: TRBV25-1

CDR3 DNA: TGCGCCAGCACCGCGTCCTTTAGCGGGAGGGTTCACGAGCAGTACTTC
CDR3 protein: CASTASFSGRVHEQYF
clone size: .
CDR3 length: 16
D gene: TRBD2
J gene: TRBJ2-7
V gene: TRBV5-1

CDR3 DNA: TGTGCCAGTAGTTCCCCCGGACAGGGGGCGGCTGAAGCTTTCTTT
CDR3 protein: CASSSPGQGAAEAFF
clone size: .
CDR3 length: 15
D gene: TRBD1
J gene: TRBJ1-1
V gene: TRBV19

CDR3 DNA: TGTGCCAGCAGCTTACGGGGGGCTCAAGAGACCCAGTACTTC
CDR3 protein: CASSLRGAQETQYF
clone size: .
CDR3 length: 14
D gene: .
J gene: TRBJ2-5
V gene: TRBV7-3

CDR3 DNA: TGCGCCAGCAGGTTTGAGCCGGGCACTGAAGCTTTCTTT
CDR3 protein: CASRFEPGTEAFF
clone size: .
CDR3 length: 13
D gene: .
J gene: TRBJ1-1
V gene: TRBV5-1